Following are 14 T cell receptor beta chains from one sample sequenced in a study of beta chain features in type 1 diabetes. As every portion of the isolated RNA was reverse transcribed, the sequencing read expressed TCRB transcripts. Some clones are missing from TCRdb's copy, which holds only in-frame ones; the method was immunoSEQ multiplex PCR. The data hold about 470,000 clones, with roughly 31% observed a single time. The specimen sequenced was naive CD4+ T cells from blood. The source of these receptors is a man aged 18 to 35 in good health.

The sample holds a few counts of this clone. The V call is TRBV29-1, the J call TRBJ2-1; D is undetermined. The CDR3 is 13 residues long. From germline, CDR1 is SQVTM and CDR2 ANQGSEA. V was shortened by 0 bases and J by 4 bases, with 7 bases between the two germline ends. CDR3 sequence: CSVEDDGYNEQFF. The CDR3 coding sequence is TGCAGCGTTGAAGATGATGGTTACAATGAGCAGTTCTTC.

The V gene is TRBV18, the J gene TRBJ2-3; a possible D gene is TRBD2 (5 bases). CDR3 length: 15 amino acids. The V gene's germline CDR1 is KGHSH and CDR2 LQKENI. Trimming took 2 bases from V and 2 from J, leaving 11 bases between them. The CDR3: CASSPEREHTDTQYF. CDR3 coding DNA: TGTGCCAGCTCACCAGAGAGGGAACACACAGATACGCAGTATTTT.

This clone appeared a few times. The chain links TRBV30 to TRBJ2-1; 9 nucleotides line up with TRBD1. Germline V lookup: CDR1 GTSNPN, CDR2 SVGIG (reference sequence). CDR3 length equals 13 residues. After removal of 5 bases from V and 12 bases from J, the junction contained 11 bases not matched to a gene. CDR3 loop: CAWAGQGVSAQFF. In DNA form, the CDR3 reads TGTGCCTGGGCGGGACAGGGCGTCTCTGCGCAGTTCTTC.

This clone was detected a few times. The chain couples TRBV29-1 to TRBJ2-3; D not certain. V lost 4 bases, J lost 4 bases, and 6 bases lay in between. Germline values: CDR1 SQVTM, CDR2 ANQGSEA. The CDR3 length is 11 residues. CDR3 DNA sequence: TGCAGCGTTGTTCTCCCAGATACGCAGTATTTT. Translation gives CSVVLPDTQYF.

This chain joins TRBV7-3 and TRBJ2-2; TRBD2 matches 8 bases. Germline trimming cut 4 bases from V and 4 bases from J; bases unmatched to any gene: 8. Germline V lookup: CDR1 SGHTA, CDR2 FQGTGA. The CDR3 contains 16 residues. This CDR3 is CASSSGTSFGTGELFF. Written as DNA, the CDR3 is TGTGCCAGCAGCTCCGGGACTAGTTTTGGCACCGGGGAGCTGTTTTTT.

This clone occurred a few times. This chain connects TRBV29-1 to TRBJ2-5; 16 bases map to TRBD2. The germline V gene encodes CDR1 SQVTM and CDR2 ANQGSEA. The CDR3 totals 16 residues. The junction had 6 bases not matched to a gene; V was cut back by 6 bases and J by 2 bases. CDR3 nucleotide sequence: TGCAGCGTCTCGGGACTAGCGGGAGGGGCACAAGAGACCCAGTACTTC. Translation gives CSVSGLAGGAQETQYF.

A few counts support this clone. The V and J genes are TRBV4-2 and TRBJ2-7, with D perhaps TRBD2 (6 bases). Trimming took 4 bases from V and 0 from J, leaving 16 bases between them. The CDR3 runs 16 residues. The germline V gene encodes CDR1 LGHNA and CDR2 YNFKEQ. The CDR3 spells CASSLQLASSSYEQYF. CDR3 in DNA: TGTGCCAGCAGCCTCCAACTAGCTTCGAGCTCCTACGAGCAGTACTTC.

This clone has more than one count but fewer than ten. This sequence joins TRBV4-2 and TRBJ2-2, with D possibly TRBD2 on 6 matching bases. Germline values: CDR1 LGHNA, CDR2 YNFKEQ. Trimming left V 1 base short and J 3 bases short, with 6 bases between. The CDR3 length is 14 residues. Here the CDR3 reads CASSQGRDTGELFF. The CDR3 DNA reads TGTGCCAGCAGCCAAGGGAGGGACACCGGGGAGCTGTTTTTT.

This clone was found a few times. The chain has TRBV9 and TRBJ2-6; no clear D. Germline-derived CDR1 and CDR2 are SGDLS and YYNGEE. The V end was cut by 7 bases, the J end by 1 base, with 3 bases between. The CDR3 runs 12 residues. Written as DNA, the CDR3 is TGTGCCAGCGGGTCTGGGGCCAACGTCCTGACTTTC. Translating it yields CASGSGANVLTF.

The CDR3 spells CASSLAGTGGKVQFF. The CDR3 DNA follows: TGTGCCAGCAGCTTGGCCGGGACAGGTGGCAAGGTGCAGTTCTTC. This rearrangement joins TRBV5-4 to TRBJ2-1, with 8 nucleotides matching TRBD1. Losses at the gene ends were 0 bases for V and 12 bases for J; bases not matched to a gene: 11. CDR3 length: 15 residues. In germline, CDR1 is SGHNT, CDR2 YYREEE (reference sequence).

This clone was found a few times. CDR3 sequence: CASSQAPGQGYEQYF. In DNA, the CDR3 is TGTGCCAGCAGCCAAGCCCCGGGACAGGGTTACGAGCAGTACTTC. V usage is TRBV14 and J usage is TRBJ2-7; 9 positions match TRBD1. V was clipped by 1 base and J by 4 bases; unmatched bases: 5. The CDR3 covers 15 residues. CDR1 is SGHDN and CDR2 is FVKESK in the germline V gene. Variable domain in full (rest from reference TRBV14 and TRBJ2-7): EAGVTQFPSHSVIEKGQTVTLRCDPISGHDNLYWYRRVMGKEIKFLLHFVKESKQDESGMPNNRFLAERTGGTYSTLKVQPAELEDSGVYFCASSQAPGQGYEQYFGPGTRLTVT.

The chain combines TRBV7-2 with TRBJ2-1, with 11 bases that match TRBD1. The V and J ends lost 1 base and 6 bases, in that order; junction bases with no gene match: 2. The CDR3 has 15 residues. The germline CDR1 and CDR2 sequences are SGHTA and FQGNSA. CDR3 in DNA: TGTGCCAGCAGCTTAGGGACAGGGGGCTTCAATGAGCAGTTCTTC. It is translated as CASSLGTGGFNEQFF.

This clone was seen a few times. This rearrangement joins TRBV7-9 to TRBJ2-5, with D uncertain. Germline CDR1 and CDR2: SEHNR and FQNEAQ (reference sequence). V lost 5 bases, J lost 5 bases, and 6 bases lay in between. The CDR3 extends over 11 amino acids. CDR3 sequence (DNA): TGTGCCAGCAGCATTTTGGAGACCCAGTACTTC. Translation: CASSILETQYF.

The gene calls are TRBV5-6 and TRBJ2-7, with D perhaps matching TRBD1 or TRBD2 (5 bases each). Germline values: CDR1 SGHDT, CDR2 YYEEEE. Deletions cut 1 base from V and 4 bases from J, with 15 bases between. CDR3 length: 15 residues. Written as DNA, the CDR3 is TGTGCCAGCAGCTTGAACCCCCGGGACGGGTACGAGCAGTACTTC. Translation gives CASSLNPRDGYEQYF.